This TCR beta chain was sequenced in a study of OX40 agonist ivuxolimab in advanced cancers. Study-wide context: Anti-PD-1, anti-PD-L1 or anti-CTLA-4 therapy given earlier was allowed, and around 40% had some.

Only in-frame clones appear in the TCRdb table, and some are missing; sequencing was by immunoSEQ multiplex PCR. Among roughly 39,000 clones listed, 70% to 90% were seen once. Trimming cost V 6 bases and J 2 bases, with 16 bases left between them. The germline V gene encodes CDR1 SGHTA and CDR2 FQGTGA. The CDR3 is 15 residues long. This TCR was sampled from an adult with an advanced solid tumor such as melanoma, head and neck, liver or kidney cancer. This chain connects TRBV7-3 to TRBJ2-5; D gene unclear. The source was CD4+ or CD8+ T cells sorted from blood, collected in a trial of the OX40 agonist ivuxolimab. CDR3 residues: CASSYNCPSQETQYF. The CDR3 DNA is TGTGCCAGCAGTTACAATTGTCCCTCTCAAGAGACCCAGTACTTC.